These T cell receptor beta chains were read from a single sample in a study of shared clonotypes between healthy human individuals. Here immunoSEQ multiplex PCR was the method, and the copy in TCRdb shows in-frame clones only, minus some. Among about 2.2 million clones, roughly 91% were seen once, and the ten largest hold about 1.5%. Specimen: naive CD8+ T cells from PBMCs. The receptor source for this set is a man aged 18 to 29 in good health. Some clones in this sample may be carry-over from other donors' samples. The CDR3 runs from the conserved cysteine through the conserved F or W. A D gene is named only where the DNA matches it firmly. Clone size is given for some rows only: seen once, a few or many times, or a class if the clone is expanded.

v_gene: TRBV29-1; j_gene: TRBJ2-7; abundance: once; d_gene: TRBD2; CDR3aa: CSVQTMGLADEQYF; CDR3nt: TGCAGCGTTCAGACGATGGGACTAGCGGACGAGCAGTACTTC
v_gene: TRBV11-2; j_gene: TRBJ2-7; abundance: .; d_gene: .; CDR3aa: CASSLAPVAYEQYF; CDR3nt: TGTGCCAGCAGCTTAGCTCCAGTGGCCTACGAGCAGTACTTC
v_gene: TRBV10-3; j_gene: TRBJ2-7; abundance: .; d_gene: .; CDR3aa: CAISESASLPSYEQYF; CDR3nt: TGTGCCATCAGTGAGTCGGCTAGCCTACCCTCCTACGAGCAGTACTTC
v_gene: TRBV2; j_gene: TRBJ1-2; abundance: .; d_gene: .; CDR3aa: CASKGAGGVVGYTF; CDR3nt: TGTGCCAGCAAAGGAGCGGGGGGCGTGGTTGGCTACACCTTC
v_gene: TRBV7-9; j_gene: TRBJ1-2; abundance: .; d_gene: .; CDR3aa: CASSLGDTINYGYTF; CDR3nt: TGTGCCAGCAGCTTAGGGGACACGATTAACTATGGCTACACCTTC
v_gene: TRBV29-1; j_gene: TRBJ2-1; abundance: .; d_gene: TRBD1; CDR3aa: CSVAQGQGSYNEQFF; CDR3nt: TGCAGCGTGGCCCAAGGACAGGGGAGTTACAATGAGCAGTTCTTC
v_gene: TRBV30; j_gene: TRBJ2-5; abundance: .; d_gene: TRBD1; CDR3aa: CAWSVSPGTGSWETQYF; CDR3nt: TGTGCCTGGAGTGTGTCCCCCGGGACAGGGAGTTGGGAGACCCAGTACTTC
v_gene: TRBV7-2; j_gene: TRBJ1-4; abundance: .; d_gene: .; CDR3aa: CASSLLSTGPNEKLFF; CDR3nt: TGTGCCAGCAGCTTACTATCGACAGGTCCTAATGAAAAACTGTTTTTT
v_gene: TRBV6-1; j_gene: TRBJ2-3; abundance: .; d_gene: .; CDR3aa: CASSGRTGRGTDTQYF; CDR3nt: TGTGCCAGCAGTGGACGAACGGGCCGCGGCACAGATACGCAGTATTTT
v_gene: TRBV29-1; j_gene: TRBJ2-1; abundance: .; d_gene: .; CDR3aa: CSVAGTRYSDEQFF; CDR3nt: TGCAGCGTCGCCGGGACAAGATACTCGGATGAGCAGTTCTTC
v_gene: TRBV9; j_gene: TRBJ2-2; abundance: .; d_gene: TRBD1; CDR3aa: CASSAGQGFLNTGELFF; CDR3nt: TGTGCCAGCAGCGCAGGACAGGGATTCTTGAACACCGGGGAGCTGTTTTTT
v_gene: TRBV9; j_gene: TRBJ2-5; abundance: .; d_gene: TRBD2; CDR3aa: CASSSGRSSGDQYF; CDR3nt: TGTGCCAGCAGCAGCGGGAGGTCATCGGGGGACCAGTACTTC
v_gene: TRBV28; j_gene: TRBJ1-3; abundance: .; d_gene: .; CDR3aa: CASSTRTVGNTIYF; CDR3nt: TGTGCCAGCAGTACTAGGACAGTCGGAAACACCATATATTTT
v_gene: TRBV7-9; j_gene: TRBJ2-5; abundance: .; d_gene: TRBD2; CDR3aa: CASNLGLAGVLETQYF; CDR3nt: TGTGCCAGCAACCTGGGACTAGCGGGAGTATTGGAGACCCAGTACTTC
v_gene: TRBV2; j_gene: TRBJ2-1; abundance: once; d_gene: .; CDR3aa: CAIIYSGESGYEQFF; CDR3nt: TGTGCCATCATATATTCGGGGGAGTCGGGTTATGAGCAGTTCTTC
v_gene: TRBV4-1; j_gene: TRBJ2-1; abundance: once; d_gene: TRBD2; CDR3aa: CASSQDLMPSGLYNEQFF; CDR3nt: TGCGCCAGCAGCCAAGATCTTATGCCTAGCGGATTATACAATGAGCAGTTCTTC